Listed here is a single T cell receptor beta chain. Its target is unknown. As originally analysed: Patient CD8+ clones larger than 1% rarely matched published virus-specific TCRB sequences. Assay used: immunoSEQ multiplex PCR; TCRdb lists only in-frame clones, some missing. The V and J calls and clone size were taken over from that table, and D and trimming were inferred from the DNA. The repertoire holds just over 15,000 clones, with 65% to 80% as singletons. These data originate in a study of somatic mutations in cytotoxic T cells in rheumatoid arthritis. Study-level findings and limits: There were about an eighth of the roughly 60 patients in whom the largest CD8+ clone exceeded 20% of CD8+ cells.

The CDR3 spans 15 residues. V lost 6 bases and J 0 bases, leaving 14 bases between the germline ends. Per germline, CDR1 LNHDA and CDR2 SQIVND (reference sequence). Positive magnetic bead selection isolated CD4+ and CD8+ cells, and flow cytometry checked purity. The chain recombines TRBV19 with TRBJ1-1; D remains unclear. This TCR was recovered from an adult with rheumatoid arthritis. The sample was CD8+ T cells sorted from blood. The CDR3 spells CASSPTPILNTEAFF. The CDR3 DNA is TGTGCCAGTAGCCCAACCCCCATCCTGAACACTGAAGCTTTCTTT.